The entry below gives a single TCR beta chain sequence along with its context. A second PCR of 7 to 11 cycles used a sample-barcoded 5' primer and a J-beta primer mix. TCRdb analysed the 5' RACE reads with MiXCR anew, one entry per CDR3 protein. The data show 750,000 to 1,000,000 distinct CDR3 sequences, with almost 30% seen just once and roughly 10% held by the top ten. Each sample yielded at least 5 micrograms of PBMC total RNA. This sample is part of a study of blood T cells in healthy people across ages. The same data also contributed to another study, on T cells of mothers and their children. According to that study: A few mothers and their six children, all healthy Caucasians, donated. At a rate of approximately 1.5 ug per 15 ul, cDNA synthesis received all of the extracted RNA.

This receptor was identified in a woman in her thirties or forties in good health. Sequencing was carried out using blood.

For the CDR3, the DNA is TGCGCCAGCAGCCATCGTGACAGGGGGGCTTTCTTT. It yields the protein CASSHRDRGAFF. This sequence joins TRBV4-1 and TRBJ1-1; 9 nucleotides align to TRBD1. V was pared by 3 bases and J by 11 bases, with 4 bases of the junction left unmatched. In germline, CDR1 is MGHRA, CDR2 YSYEKL. This CDR3 region has 12 residues.